Presented here are 8 T cell receptor beta chains from one specimen sequenced in a study of T cell responses to AZD1222 COVID-19 vaccine. Produced via immunoSEQ multiplex PCR; TCRdb's table is partial and in-frame only. This sample yields 160,000 or so clones, of which 91% are seen a single time; 4.4% belongs to the top ten. The specimen was peripheral blood, collected on day 0 of AZD1222 vaccination. The receptor set was obtained from an adult in good health.

The gene calls are TRBV2 and TRBJ2-5; D could derive from TRBD1 or TRBD2 (6 bases each). Per germline, CDR1 SNHLY and CDR2 FYNNEI. There are 13 residues in the CDR3. V was trimmed by 8 bases and J by 1 base, leaving 11 bases between them. The CDR3 is CASPGGGQETQYF. CDR3 DNA sequence: TGTGCCAGCCCTGGAGGGGGCCAAGAGACCCAGTACTTC.

J is TRBJ1-2 and V is TRBV24-1, with 8 bases matching TRBD1. V lost 1 base to trimming and J lost 6 bases; unmatched junction nucleotides: 6. Germline V gives CDR1 KGHDR, CDR2 SFDVKD. The CDR3 sequence is 15 residues long. For the CDR3, the DNA is TGTGCCACCAGTGATTTAACAGGGGGTAGGGATGGCTACACCTTC. It is translated as CATSDLTGGRDGYTF.

The rearrangement joins TRBV9 to TRBJ2-7; TRBD2 might be the D (5 bases). The germline gives CDR1 SGDLS, CDR2 YYNGEE. With 0 bases removed from V and 3 bases from J, the gap between germline ends came to 10 bases. The CDR3 has 14 amino acids. CDR3 coding DNA: TGTGCCAGCAGCGTAGGGGTACTAGACTACGAGCAGTACTTC. The encoded protein is CASSVGVLDYEQYF.

The chain combines TRBV2 with TRBJ2-3; maybe TRBD2 (5 bases). CDR3 size: 15 residues. Germline CDR1 reads SNHLY; CDR2 reads FYNNEI. The V gene lost 3 bases and the J gene lost 0 bases, with 10 bases spanning the gap. The CDR3 DNA follows: TGTGCCAGCAGTGAGGTAGGCGGGAGCACAGATACGCAGTATTTT. Translated: CASSEVGGSTDTQYF.

The V gene is TRBV5-1, the J gene TRBJ2-1, with 9 bases identical to TRBD1. From germline, CDR1 is SGHRS and CDR2 YFSETQ. The CDR3 totals 16 residues. V lost 4 bases, J lost 3 bases, and 8 bases stayed unmatched. CDR3 coding DNA: TGCGCCAGCAGCCGTAACCCGACAGGGGGCTACAATGAGCAGTTCTTC. Its translation is CASSRNPTGGYNEQFF.

This rearrangement joins TRBV4-1 to TRBJ1-4; tentatively, D is TRBD1 (6 bases). The V and J ends lost 4 bases and 4 bases respectively, with 16 bases between them. The CDR3 loop spans 16 amino acids. The germline V gene encodes CDR1 MGHRA and CDR2 YSYEKL. CDR3 nucleotides: TGCGCCAGCAGCCGTGGATCGACAGGCCTTAATGAAAAACTGTTTTTT. This codes for CASSRGSTGLNEKLFF.

This clone was detected only once. The chain carries TRBV19 and TRBJ1-5; 9 bases are shared with TRBD1. With 3 bases clipped from V and 7 bases from J, the junction kept 10 bases outside the gene matches. Germline loops: CDR1 LNHDA, CDR2 SQIVND (reference sequence). CDR3 size: 16 residues. CDR3 in DNA: TGTGCCAGTAGTATCCGATGGACAGGGGCTGGACAGCCCCAGCATTTT. It specifies CASSIRWTGAGQPQHF.

The chain carries TRBV7-2 and TRBJ2-2, with 13 bases fitting TRBD2. This CDR3 is 16 amino acids long. Germline CDR1 reads SGHTA; CDR2 reads FQGNSA. V dropped 5 bases and J dropped 5; count of bases not matched to a gene: 5. CDR3 bases: TGTGCCAGCAGCCTTACTAGCGGGAGGGGTACCGGGGAGCTGTTTTTT. Its translation is CASSLTSGRGTGELFF.